One and the same sample provided the 18 T cell receptor beta chains below, sequenced in a study of breast tumors, draining lymph nodes, adjacent tissues. TCRdb re-analysed the multiplex PCR reads in MiXCR, keeping a single row per CDR3 protein. This sample has fewer than 85,000 distinct CDR3 sequences, with about 21% found just once. Axillary draining lymph nodes of breast cancer patients supplied the node samples. Sequencing was done on a sample of axillary lymph node tissue. Source of these receptors: a female donor with breast cancer. Some clones in this sample may be carry-over from other donors' samples.

On this clonotype: Germline and junction disagree at one end, which may indicate a read error. The chain joins TRBV28 to TRBJ1-2; D may be TRBD1 (5 bases). CDR1 MDHEN and CDR2 SYDVKM come from the germline V gene. The CDR3 covers 13 residues. This CDR3 reads CASSLLDRETGYF. The DNA for the CDR3 is TGTGCCAGCAGTTTACTGGATCGGGAAACAGGATACTTC.

Ten or more counts support this clonotype. CDR3 DNA: TGTGCCAGTAGTACTCGGACTAGCGGCTCCTACAATGAGCAGTTCTTC. Protein sequence: CASSTRTSGSYNEQFF. The chain couples TRBV19 to TRBJ2-1; 10 nucleotides agree with TRBD2. Germline trimming cut 4 bases from V and 0 bases from J; bases unmatched to any gene: 3. This CDR3 contains 16 residues. Germline CDR1 and CDR2: LNHDA and SQIVND (reference sequence).

The rearrangement links TRBV28 to TRBJ2-7; a weak D match, TRBD1 (6 bases). V was trimmed by 6 bases and J by 6 bases, leaving 15 bases between them. Germline V CDR1 and CDR2: MDHEN, SYDVKM. There are 13 residues in the CDR3. The DNA of the CDR3 is TGTGCCAGCAGGGACAGTGGCCGTGGCGAGCAGTACTTC. Amino acid sequence: CASRDSGRGEQYF.

This clonotype was observed at least ten times. V usage is TRBV4-3 and J usage is TRBJ2-3; D possibly corresponds to TRBD1 (6 bases). The germline V gene encodes CDR1 LGHNA and CDR2 YSLEER. V lost 3 bases, J lost 6 bases, and 13 bases lay in between. This CDR3 comprises 14 residues. The CDR3 nucleotides read TGCGCCAGCAGCCAGGGAGTGGGGGCGGATACGCAGTATTTT. Translating gives CASSQGVGADTQYF.

This clonotype came up many times. This chain joins TRBV20-1 and TRBJ2-7; TRBD2 aligns across 8 bases. The CDR3 spans 16 residues. Germline lookup yields CDR1 DFQATT and CDR2 SNEGSKA (reference sequence). Trimming removed 5 bases from V and 0 bases from J; junction bases left unmatched: 12. CDR3 nucleotide sequence: TGCAGTGCTTCTAGATTGGGCGGGAGGAACTCCTACGAGCAGTACTTC. This gives the protein CSASRLGGRNSYEQYF.

About this clonotype itself: One base away lies a much larger clone, so this may be a sequencing read error. The rearrangement uses TRBV13 and TRBJ2-3; 12 bases map to TRBD2. V shed 5 bases and J 4 bases; nucleotides not matched to a gene: 10. CDR1 and CDR2 from the germline V gene are PRHDT and FYEKMQ (reference sequence). This CDR3 is built from 17 residues. The CDR3 protein is CASSLPTSGSGADTQYF. CDR3 nucleotide sequence: TGTGCCAGCAGCCTGCCGACTAGCGGGAGTGGGGCAGATACGCAGTATTTT.

Remarks on this clonotype: Germline is not matched at one junction end, which may reflect a read error. V usage is TRBV13 and J usage is TRBJ2-1; 11 nucleotides match TRBD2. The CDR3 consists of 20 residues. CDR1 is PRHDT, CDR2 FYEKMQ, per germline (reference sequence). CDR3 sequence reads: CASSSHRGLADGQSYNEQLF. The CDR3 nucleotides are TGTGCCAGCAGCTCACACAGGGGACTAGCGGATGGCCAGTCCTACAATGAGCAGCTCTTC.

This clonotype was seen at least ten times. This rearrangement joins TRBV12-3 or TRBV12-4 to TRBJ2-2, with D possibly matching TRBD2 (6 bases). V was trimmed by 6 bases and J by 3 bases, leaving 11 bases between them. CDR3 size: 14 residues. In nucleotides, the CDR3 is TGTGCCAGCAGCCTCAGGGACTACACCGGGGAGCTGTTTTTT. Residues: CASSLRDYTGELFF.

This clonotype occurred many times. The CDR3 is CASSQEGRLSEQFF. DNA for the CDR3: TGCGCCAGCAGCCAAGAAGGGAGATTGAGTGAGCAGTTCTTC. V usage is TRBV4-3 and J usage is TRBJ2-1, with a tentative D call TRBD2 (5 bases). CDR3 length: 14 residues. CDR1 and CDR2 from the germline V gene are LGHNA and YSLEER. Between the trimmed V and J ends, which lost 0 bases and 9 bases, there was a span of 12 bases.

This clonotype was seen repeatedly, ten times or more. This rearrangement joins TRBV20-1 to TRBJ1-2; D not certain. V was cut by 2 bases and J by 3 bases, with 7 bases left in between. CDR1 is DFQATT and CDR2 is SNEGSKA in the germline V gene (reference sequence). There are 12 residues in the CDR3. In nucleotides, the CDR3 is TGCAGTGCTAGATTGGTCGACTATGGCTACACCTTC. Translating it yields CSARLVDYGYTF.

Remarks on this clonotype: This could be a read error, since a much larger clone is one nucleotide away. The V and J genes are TRBV5-5 and TRBJ2-7; the D gene is possibly TRBD1 (6 bases). The J call is in doubt because the DNA end fits TRBJ2-5 better. The length of the CDR3 is 14 residues. Germline lookup yields CDR1 SGHKS and CDR2 YYEKEE (reference sequence). The CDR3 here is CTSSLSRTEETQYF. The CDR3 region has the DNA TGTACCAGCAGCTTGAGTAGGACAGAAGAGACCCAGTACTTC.

This clonotype occurred many times. The J gene is TRBJ2-7, the V gene TRBV5-1; D possibly corresponds to TRBD2 (6 bases). The V end was cut by 5 bases, the J end by 2 bases, with 14 bases between. This CDR3 is built from 14 residues. Germline V gives CDR1 SGHRS, CDR2 YFSETQ. This CDR3 reads CASSEGTAAYEQYF. DNA for the CDR3: TGCGCCAGCAGTGAAGGGACTGCAGCCTACGAGCAGTACTTC.

To note about this clonotype: The missing conserved phenylalanine or tryptophan at the end of this CDR3 makes a read error likely. The rearrangement joins TRBV3-1 to TRBJ2-7; possibly TRBD2 for D (6 bases). Trimming left V 1 base short and J 1 base short, with 14 bases between. CDR1 and CDR2 from the germline V gene are LGHDT and YNNKEL (reference sequence). The CDR3 loop spans 16 amino acids. The CDR3, as DNA: TGTGCCAGCAGCCAAGTTTGGAGGGATCCATCCTACGAGCAGTACTCC. Its translation is CASSQVWRDPSYEQYS.

There are many counts of this clonotype. The rearrangement joins TRBV19 to TRBJ2-1; D unresolved. V gave up 3 bases and J gave up 9 bases, with 18 bases separating them. The CDR3 has 15 amino acids. Germline loops: CDR1 LNHDA, CDR2 SQIVND (reference sequence). As DNA, the CDR3 is TGTGCCAGTAGTATGGATCGTCCGGCCGCCGGTGAGCAGTTCTTC. This gives the protein CASSMDRPAAGEQFF.

The sample holds many counts of this clonotype. The chain uses TRBV5-1 and TRBJ2-1, with 9 bases aligning to TRBD2. Trimming at V came to 6 bases and at J to 3 bases, leaving 7 bases not matched to a gene. Germline V CDR1 and CDR2: SGHRS, YFSETQ. CDR3 length: 15 amino acids. CDR3: CASTPGLAIYNEQFF. The CDR3 region has the DNA TGCGCCAGCACCCCGGGACTAGCAATCTACAATGAGCAGTTCTTC.

There are many counts of this clonotype. The rearrangement joins TRBV6-6 to TRBJ1-6, with D maybe TRBD1 (5 bases). The V end lost 5 bases, the J end lost 7 bases, and 12 bases lay between the germline ends. The CDR3 sequence is 14 residues long. Per germline, CDR1 MNHNY and CDR2 SVGAGI (reference sequence). CDR3 residues: CASSAPEGNSPLHF. As DNA, the CDR3 is TGTGCCAGCAGTGCACCGGAGGGGAATTCACCCCTCCACTTT.

This clonotype occurred many times. The chain recombines TRBV5-6 with TRBJ1-3, with D possibly being TRBD1 (5 bases). Germline V CDR1 and CDR2: SGHDT, YYEEEE. Trimming removed 1 base at V and 9 bases at J, with 14 bases between. This CDR3 has 14 residues. The CDR3 region has the DNA TGTGCCAGCAGCTTGTATACAGGAGAACCCACCATATATTTT. It translates to CASSLYTGEPTIYF.

V and J are TRBV28 and TRBJ2-3; no definite D call. The CDR3 has 15 amino acids. Trimming left V 3 bases short and J 1 base short, with 11 bases between. Germline V CDR1 and CDR2: MDHEN, SYDVKM. CDR3 nucleotide sequence: TGTGCCAGCAGTTTTCGCAGACAAGGCACAGATACGCAGTATTTT. Translating it yields CASSFRRQGTDTQYF.